Listed here are 30 T cell receptor beta chains from one sample, sequenced in a study of blood T cell repertoires in COVID-19. Here immunoSEQ multiplex PCR was the method, and the copy in TCRdb shows in-frame clones only, minus some. The data hold about 150,000 clones, with over 70% observed a single time. The sample was peripheral blood. The receptors stem from a woman in her fifties or sixties with acute or convalescent COVID-19.

The rearrangement uses TRBV4-1 and TRBJ2-3; no firm D call. Germline V gene lookup returns CDR1 MGHRA and CDR2 YSYEKL. This CDR3 spans 14 amino acids. V was cut by 0 bases and J by 3 bases, with 7 bases left in between. The CDR3 DNA reads TGCGCCAGCAGCCAAGATTTCGCGACAGATACGCAGTATTTT. The encoded protein is CASSQDFATDTQYF.

The rearrangement uses TRBV4-2 and TRBJ2-1, with 10 bases fitting TRBD2. The V and J ends lost 4 bases and 9 bases, in that order; junction bases with no gene match: 18. The CDR3 sequence is 18 residues long. The germline gives CDR1 LGHNA, CDR2 YNFKEQ. The CDR3 sequence: CASSPQLAGSPRQGEQFF. For the CDR3, the DNA is TGTGCCAGCAGCCCCCAACTAGCGGGGTCGCCCCGACAAGGTGAGCAGTTCTTC.

A single count supports this clone. The gene calls are TRBV25-1 and TRBJ1-2, with D possibly being TRBD1 (5 bases). CDR1 and CDR2 (germline): MGHDK, SYGVNS. V gave up 3 bases and J gave up 9 bases, with 17 bases separating them. This CDR3 is built from 14 residues. The CDR3 loop is CASSEGDFRGSYTF. The CDR3 DNA reads TGTGCCAGCAGTGAGGGGGACTTCCGGGGGAGCTACACCTTC.

As for this clone: One end of the junction fails to match germline, which may point to a read error. This chain uses TRBV7-7 with TRBJ2-3, with a weak D call TRBD1 (6 bases). The germline V gene has CDR1 SSHAT and CDR2 FNYEAQ (reference sequence). This CDR3 has 16 residues. In DNA, the CDR3 is TGTGCTAGCAGCCCCCGGGTACAGGGAGGCACAGATACGCAGTATTTT. Amino acid sequence: CASSPRVQGGTDTQYF.

The V gene is TRBV3-1 (or the pseudogene TRBV3-2), the J gene TRBJ1-2; 7 bases are shared with TRBD1. Per the germline V gene, CDR1 is LGHDT and CDR2 is YNNKEL (reference sequence). This CDR3 is 16 amino acids long. V dropped 5 bases and J dropped 8; count of bases not matched to a gene: 17. As DNA, the CDR3 is TGTGCCAGCAGCAAAAAAGGGACAGCCCGAGTTTGGGGCTACACCTTC. It specifies CASSKKGTARVWGYTF.

This chain's CDR3 is CASSSHRGGDTEAFF. In DNA, the CDR3 is TGCGCCAGCAGCTCCCACAGGGGGGGGGACACTGAAGCTTTCTTT. The J gene is TRBJ1-1, the V gene TRBV5-1, with TRBD1 matching over 8 bases. From germline, CDR1 is SGHRS and CDR2 YFSETQ. The junction had 7 bases not matched to a gene; V was cut back by 3 bases and J by 3 bases. The length of the CDR3 is 15 residues.

This chain connects TRBV24-1 to TRBJ1-5, with 9 bases lining up with TRBD1. CDR1 is KGHDR, CDR2 SFDVKD, per germline. This CDR3 has 16 amino acids. The V segment lost 2 bases and the J segment 3 bases; nucleotides outside the gene matches: 4. Here the CDR3 reads CATSDSTGGNNQPQHF. DNA for the CDR3: TGTGCCACCAGTGATTCGACAGGGGGGAACAATCAGCCCCAGCATTTT.

The rearrangement uses TRBV19 and TRBJ1-5; D ambiguous. From germline, CDR1 is LNHDA and CDR2 SQIVND (reference sequence). The CDR3 consists of 18 residues. Trimming took off 3 bases at V and 4 bases at J, with 22 bases between the two ends. The CDR3 DNA reads as TGTGCCAGTAGTATCGAAGCGTCCAAATCCGGAAAGAATCAGCCCCAGCATTTT. Translating it yields CASSIEASKSGKNQPQHF.

The CDR3 reads CASSQVGQGTTSYEQYF. Written as DNA, the CDR3 is TGTGCCAGCAGCCAGGTAGGACAGGGGACTACCTCCTACGAGCAGTACTTC. The chain joins TRBV4-2 to TRBJ2-7, with 9 bases that match TRBD1. Germline V gene sequence: CDR1 LGHNA, CDR2 YNFKEQ. The CDR3 contains 17 residues. Trimming took 3 bases from V and 0 from J; bases not matched to a gene: 9.

The chain has TRBV5-5 and TRBJ1-5, with 7 bases that match TRBD1. CDR1 is SGHKS and CDR2 is YYEKEE in the germline V gene (reference sequence). The ends lost 0 bases at V and 5 bases at J; junction bases unmatched: 5. The CDR3 contains 15 residues. This CDR3 reads CASSLGDRRDQPQHF. The CDR3 DNA sequence: TGTGCCAGCAGCTTGGGGGACAGACGCGATCAGCCCCAGCATTTT.

The V gene is TRBV18, the J gene TRBJ1-5, with no clear D. Germline V gives CDR1 KGHSH, CDR2 LQKENI. CDR3 length: 15 residues. Between the trimmed V and J ends, which lost 2 bases and 0 bases, there was a span of 8 bases. CDR3 DNA sequence: TGTGCCAGCTCACCAGGAGACCATAGCAATCAGCCCCAGCATTTT. Protein sequence: CASSPGDHSNQPQHF.

This clone appeared once. The V and J genes are TRBV6-5 and TRBJ2-7; the match to TRBD2 covers 12 bases. The V segment lost 10 bases and the J segment 4 bases; nucleotides outside the gene matches: 5. Germline V CDR1 and CDR2: MNHEY, SVGAGI. CDR3 length: 13 amino acids. The CDR3 loop reads CATLGLAGYEQYF. CDR3 coding DNA: TGTGCCACCTTGGGACTAGCGGGTTACGAGCAGTACTTC.

This rearrangement joins TRBV5-1 to TRBJ2-2, with D perhaps matching TRBD1 (6 bases). The CDR3 is 13 amino acids. Germline V gene data show CDR1 as SGHRS and CDR2 as YFSETQ. V lost 4 bases and J lost 9, with 13 bases in between. For the CDR3, the DNA is TGCGCCAGCAGCCAAAACAGGGCCAGGGAGCTGTTTTTT. Amino acid sequence: CASSQNRARELFF.

The chain joins TRBV6-5 to TRBJ1-1; 7 bases fit TRBD1. The CDR3 has 14 amino acids. Germline trimming cut 6 bases from V and 3 bases from J; bases unmatched to any gene: 7. Germline V gives CDR1 MNHEY, CDR2 SVGAGI. CDR3 residues: CASSTNQGDTEAFF. As DNA, the CDR3 is TGTGCCAGCAGCACAAATCAGGGGGACACTGAAGCTTTCTTT.

The chain joins TRBV19 to TRBJ2-3, with TRBD1 identical over 11 bases. The CDR3 is 16 residues long. Germline-derived CDR1 and CDR2 are LNHDA and SQIVND (reference sequence). J lost 3 bases, V lost 5 bases, and 7 bases had no gene match. In DNA, the CDR3 is TGTGCCAGTAGTCCGGACAGGGGGCTGGGTACAGATACGCAGTATTTT. Protein: CASSPDRGLGTDTQYF.

This chain joins TRBV2 and TRBJ2-5, with TRBD1 identical over 7 bases. The CDR3 spans 14 residues. From germline, CDR1 is SNHLY and CDR2 FYNNEI. V gave up 6 bases and J gave up 3 bases; unmatched junction bases: 7. The CDR3 region is CASRGEGAKETQYF. As DNA, the CDR3 is TGTGCCAGCAGAGGCGAGGGGGCGAAAGAGACCCAGTACTTC.

The V gene is TRBV5-4, the J gene TRBJ1-1; D ambiguous. Germline CDR1 is SGHNT and CDR2 is YYREEE (reference sequence). Trimming took 3 bases from V and 1 from J, leaving 13 bases between them. The CDR3 consists of 15 residues. The CDR3: CASSSGAAANTEAFF. The CDR3 coding sequence is TGTGCCAGCAGCTCGGGAGCGGCAGCGAACACTGAAGCTTTCTTT.

The chain links TRBV27 to TRBJ2-1; 11 bases agree with TRBD2. Germline CDR1 is MNHEY and CDR2 is SMNVEV (reference sequence). Trimming cost V 6 bases and J 2 bases; bases outside gene matches: 3. This CDR3 is 15 amino acids long. The CDR3 bases are TGTGCCAGCAGCCCTAGCGGGGGGACCTACAATGAGCAGTTCTTC. Protein sequence: CASSPSGGTYNEQFF.

The chain uses TRBV6-1 and TRBJ2-7; 8 nucleotides agree with TRBD2. Germline lookup yields CDR1 MNHNS and CDR2 SASEGT. The CDR3 sequence is 15 residues long. J gave up 0 bases and V 3 bases, and 4 bases lay outside the gene matches. CDR3 nucleotide sequence: TGTGCCAGCAGTGACGGGGGGGTCGGCTCCTACGAGCAGTACTTC. Translating gives CASSDGGVGSYEQYF.

The gene calls are TRBV19 and TRBJ1-5; D gene unclear. Trimming cost V 3 bases and J 2 bases, with 11 bases left between them. CDR1 and CDR2 from the germline V gene are LNHDA and SQIVND (reference sequence). This CDR3 is built from 15 residues. The CDR3 sequence is CASSIGDFRNQPQHF. CDR3 DNA sequence: TGTGCCAGTAGTATTGGCGACTTTCGCAATCAGCCCCAGCATTTT.

The chain is built from TRBV18 and TRBJ1-6, with 8 positions matching TRBD1. CDR1 is KGHSH and CDR2 is LQKENI in the germline V gene. The V segment lost 4 bases and the J segment 9 bases; nucleotides outside the gene matches: 5. This CDR3 is 14 amino acids long. The CDR3 sequence: CASSQTGDGSPLHF. CDR3 bases: TGTGCCAGCTCACAGACAGGGGATGGTTCACCCCTCCACTTT.

This sequence joins TRBV6-5 and TRBJ2-7; the match to TRBD1 covers 9 bases. V gave up 7 bases and J gave up 3 bases; unmatched junction bases: 7. CDR3 length: 14 amino acids. Germline V gene data show CDR1 as MNHEY and CDR2 as SVGAGI. CDR3 in DNA: TGTGCCAGCACCCCCGGGACAGGGAGCTACGAGCAGTACTTC. Translated, it gives CASTPGTGSYEQYF.

This chain connects TRBV7-2 to TRBJ1-2; a weak D match, TRBD1 (5 bases). CDR3 length: 14 amino acids. V lost 1 base, J lost 4 bases, and 10 bases lay in between. Germline V gene data show CDR1 as SGHTA and CDR2 as FQGNSA. The CDR3 spells CASSLVRVPYGYTF. The CDR3 coding sequence is TGTGCCAGCAGCTTAGTCAGGGTACCCTATGGCTACACCTTC.

This clone has a handful of counts. The rearrangement links TRBV5-1 to TRBJ2-3, with 11 bases fitting TRBD2. CDR3 length equals 17 residues. V was clipped by 2 bases and J by 2 bases; unmatched bases: 7. Germline lookup yields CDR1 SGHRS and CDR2 YFSETQ. CDR3 loop: CASSLATSGAYTDTQYF. In DNA form, the CDR3 reads TGCGCCAGCAGCTTAGCGACTAGCGGGGCTTACACAGATACGCAGTATTTT.

As DNA, the CDR3 is TGCAGTGGGGGGCAGGGCACTGAAGCTTTCTTT. This encodes CSGGQGTEAFF. The chain links TRBV20-1 to TRBJ1-1; possible D gene TRBD1, 6 bases. The ends were cut back, 7 bases at V and 4 bases at J, with 10 bases in the middle. The CDR3 totals 11 residues. The germline gives CDR1 DFQATT, CDR2 SNEGSKA (reference sequence).

This clone has just one count. The chain links TRBV7-2 to TRBJ2-7; 9 nucleotides align to TRBD2. CDR1 and CDR2 from the germline V gene are SGHTA and FQGNSA. V was pared by 4 bases and J by 5 bases, with 9 bases of the junction left unmatched. This CDR3 is built from 15 residues. The CDR3 here is CASSSLAGRRDEQYF. The DNA for the CDR3 is TGTGCCAGCAGCTCTCTAGCGGGGCGGCGGGACGAGCAGTACTTC.

The rearrangement uses TRBV19 and TRBJ2-7; D is possibly TRBD1 (6 bases). Germline CDR1 is LNHDA and CDR2 is SQIVND (reference sequence). This CDR3 has 14 amino acids. Deletions cut 5 bases from V and 6 bases from J, with 17 bases between. Here the CDR3 DNA reads TGTGCCAGTAGTGCCTCAACAGGGAGAGGCGAGCAGTACTTC. Residues: CASSASTGRGEQYF.

This sequence joins TRBV6-2 or TRBV6-3 and TRBJ1-1, with 10 bases fitting TRBD1. CDR3 length equals 19 residues. The ends lost 5 bases at V and 0 bases at J; junction bases unmatched: 15. Germline CDR1 is MNHEY and CDR2 is SVGEGT. This chain's CDR3 is CASSGGTGASLILNTEAFF. The CDR3 coding sequence is TGTGCCAGCAGTGGCGGGACAGGGGCATCTCTCATCTTGAACACTGAAGCTTTCTTT.

This clone was counted between two and nine times. The rearrangement uses TRBV18 and TRBJ1-5; 11 bases are a match to TRBD1. CDR1 is KGHSH, CDR2 LQKENI, per germline. The CDR3 runs to 16 residues. V lost 2 bases to trimming and J lost 4 bases; unmatched junction nucleotides: 4. The CDR3 nucleotides read TGTGCCAGCTCACCAATTGGACAGGGGGCAAATCAGCCCCAGCATTTT. It codes for CASSPIGQGANQPQHF.

This chain joins TRBV27 and TRBJ1-1; D call uncertain. Germline CDR1 is MNHEY and CDR2 is SMNVEV (reference sequence). Trimming shortened V by 1 base and J by 0 bases, and 3 bases separated the two germline ends. The CDR3 runs to 13 residues. CDR3 nucleotides: TGTGCCAGCAGTTTATACTTGAACACTGAAGCTTTCTTT. It codes for CASSLYLNTEAFF.